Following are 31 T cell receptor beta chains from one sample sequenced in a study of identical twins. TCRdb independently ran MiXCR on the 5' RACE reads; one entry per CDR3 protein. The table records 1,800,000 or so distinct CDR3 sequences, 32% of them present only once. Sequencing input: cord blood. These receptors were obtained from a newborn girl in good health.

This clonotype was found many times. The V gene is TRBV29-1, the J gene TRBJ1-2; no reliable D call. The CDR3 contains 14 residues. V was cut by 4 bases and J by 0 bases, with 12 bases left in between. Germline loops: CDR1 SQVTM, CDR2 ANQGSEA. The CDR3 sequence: CSVAGGRTNYGYTF. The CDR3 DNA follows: TGCAGCGTTGCGGGAGGCAGGACTAACTATGGCTACACCTTC.

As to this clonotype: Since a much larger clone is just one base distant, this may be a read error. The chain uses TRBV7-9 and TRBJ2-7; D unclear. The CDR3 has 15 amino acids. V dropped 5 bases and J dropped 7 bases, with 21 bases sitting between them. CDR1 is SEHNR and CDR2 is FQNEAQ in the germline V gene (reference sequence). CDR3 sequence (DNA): TGTGCCAGCAGCCCGCCTACGTACTACTACAATGAGCAGTACTTC. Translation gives CASSPPTYYYNEQYF. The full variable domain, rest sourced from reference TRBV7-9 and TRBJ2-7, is DTGVSQNPRHKITKRGQNVTFRCDPISEHNRLYWYRQTLGQGPEFLTYFQNEAQLEKSRLLSDRFSAERPKGSFSTLEIQRTEQGDSAMYLCASSPPTYYYNEQYFGPGTRLTVT.

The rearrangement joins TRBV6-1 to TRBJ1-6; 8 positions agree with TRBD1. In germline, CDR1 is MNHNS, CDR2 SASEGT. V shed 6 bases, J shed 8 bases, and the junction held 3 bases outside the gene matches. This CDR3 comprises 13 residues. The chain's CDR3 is CASRLTGDSPLHF. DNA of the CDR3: TGTGCCAGCAGACTGACAGGGGATTCACCCCTCCACTTT.

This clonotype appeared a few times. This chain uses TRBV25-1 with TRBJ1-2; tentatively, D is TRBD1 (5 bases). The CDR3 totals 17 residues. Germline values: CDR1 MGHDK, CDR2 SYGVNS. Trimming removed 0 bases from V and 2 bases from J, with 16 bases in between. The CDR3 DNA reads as TGTGCCAGCAGTGAATATGGTAGTTTGGCAGGGAACTATGGCTACACCTTC. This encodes CASSEYGSLAGNYGYTF.

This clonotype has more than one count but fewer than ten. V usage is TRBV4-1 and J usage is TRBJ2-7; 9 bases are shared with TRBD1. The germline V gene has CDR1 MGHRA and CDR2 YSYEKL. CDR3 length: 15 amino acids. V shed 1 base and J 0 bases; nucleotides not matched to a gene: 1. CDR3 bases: TGCGCCAGCAGCCAAGCGACAGGGGGCTCCTACGAGCAGTACTTC. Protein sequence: CASSQATGGSYEQYF.

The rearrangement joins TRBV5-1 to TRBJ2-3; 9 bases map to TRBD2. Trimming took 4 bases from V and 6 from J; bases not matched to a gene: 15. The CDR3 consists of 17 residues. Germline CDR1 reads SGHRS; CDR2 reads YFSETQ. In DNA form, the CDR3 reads TGCGCCAGCAGCGGACGTCTGAGCGGGGGGCTTTCGGATACGCAGTATTTT. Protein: CASSGRLSGGLSDTQYF.

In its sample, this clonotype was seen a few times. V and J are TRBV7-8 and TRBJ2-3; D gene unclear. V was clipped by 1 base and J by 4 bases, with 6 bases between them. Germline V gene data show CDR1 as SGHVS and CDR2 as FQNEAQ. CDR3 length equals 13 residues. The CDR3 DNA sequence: TGTGCCAGCAGCTTAGAACTACCAGATACGCAGTATTTT. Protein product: CASSLELPDTQYF.

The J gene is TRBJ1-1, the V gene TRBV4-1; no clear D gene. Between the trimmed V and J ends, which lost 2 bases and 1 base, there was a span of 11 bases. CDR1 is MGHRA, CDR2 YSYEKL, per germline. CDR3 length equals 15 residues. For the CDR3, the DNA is TGCGCCAGCAGCCAACTCGGACGGAAGAACACTGAAGCTTTCTTT. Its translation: CASSQLGRKNTEAFF.

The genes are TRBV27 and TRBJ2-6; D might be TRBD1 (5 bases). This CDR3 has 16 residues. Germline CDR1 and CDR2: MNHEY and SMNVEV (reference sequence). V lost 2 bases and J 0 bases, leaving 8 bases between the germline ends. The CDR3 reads CASSLKGHSGANVLTF. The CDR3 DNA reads TGTGCCAGCAGTTTAAAAGGACACTCTGGGGCCAACGTCCTGACTTTC.

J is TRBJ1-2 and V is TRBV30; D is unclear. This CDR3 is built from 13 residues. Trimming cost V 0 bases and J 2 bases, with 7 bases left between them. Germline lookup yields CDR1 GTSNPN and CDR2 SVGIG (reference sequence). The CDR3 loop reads CAWSVQLNYGYTF. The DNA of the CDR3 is TGTGCCTGGAGTGTACAATTAAACTATGGCTACACCTTC.

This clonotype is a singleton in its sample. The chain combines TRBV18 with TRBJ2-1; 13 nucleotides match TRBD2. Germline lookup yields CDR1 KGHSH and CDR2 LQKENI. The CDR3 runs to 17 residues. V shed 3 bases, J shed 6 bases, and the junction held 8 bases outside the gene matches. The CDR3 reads CASSPDRLAGGLNEQFF. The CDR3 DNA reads TGTGCCAGCTCACCCGACCGACTAGCGGGGGGTCTCAATGAGCAGTTCTTC.

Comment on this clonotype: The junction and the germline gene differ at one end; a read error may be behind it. The CDR3 DNA reads TGCAGTGCTAGAGATTTGAGCGGGAGTGGGAATGATCAGTTCTTC. Translated: CSARDLSGSGNDQFF. V is TRBV20-1 and J is TRBJ2-1; TRBD2 matches at 8 bases. Germline V CDR1 and CDR2: DFQATT, SNEGSKA (reference sequence). The CDR3 spans 15 residues.

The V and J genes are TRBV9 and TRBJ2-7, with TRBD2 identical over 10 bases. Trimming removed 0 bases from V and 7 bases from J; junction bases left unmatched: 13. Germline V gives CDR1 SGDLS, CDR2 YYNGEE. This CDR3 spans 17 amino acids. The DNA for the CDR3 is TGTGCCAGCAGCGTAGGACTAGCGGGCCGTCCATACAATGAGCAGTACTTC. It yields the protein CASSVGLAGRPYNEQYF.

The CDR3 here is CSASLEVGQPQHF. Here the CDR3 DNA reads TGCAGTGCTAGTTTGGAGGTTGGGCAGCCCCAGCATTTT. The genes are TRBV20-1 and TRBJ1-5; D remains unclear. The CDR3 has 13 amino acids. Germline V gene lookup returns CDR1 DFQATT and CDR2 SNEGSKA (reference sequence). V was trimmed by 3 bases and J by 7 bases, leaving 13 bases between them.

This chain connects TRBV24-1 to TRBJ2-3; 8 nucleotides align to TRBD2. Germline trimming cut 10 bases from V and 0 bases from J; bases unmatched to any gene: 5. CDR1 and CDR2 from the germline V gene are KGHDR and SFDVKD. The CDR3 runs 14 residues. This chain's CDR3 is CATQSGGSTDTQYF. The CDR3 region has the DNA TGTGCCACTCAGAGCGGGGGAAGCACAGATACGCAGTATTTT.

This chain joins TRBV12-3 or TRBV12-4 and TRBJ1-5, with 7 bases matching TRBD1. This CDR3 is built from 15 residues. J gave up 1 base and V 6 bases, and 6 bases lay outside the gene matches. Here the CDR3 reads CASRAGTASNQPQHF. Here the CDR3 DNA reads TGTGCCAGCAGAGCAGGGACAGCCAGCAATCAGCCCCAGCATTTT.

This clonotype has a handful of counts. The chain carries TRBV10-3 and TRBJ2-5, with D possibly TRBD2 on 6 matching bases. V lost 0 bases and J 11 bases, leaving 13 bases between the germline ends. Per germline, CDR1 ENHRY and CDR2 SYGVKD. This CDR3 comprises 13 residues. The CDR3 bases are TGTGCCATCAGTGAGTCGGGCCGCGGGGAGCAGTACTTC. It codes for CAISESGRGEQYF.

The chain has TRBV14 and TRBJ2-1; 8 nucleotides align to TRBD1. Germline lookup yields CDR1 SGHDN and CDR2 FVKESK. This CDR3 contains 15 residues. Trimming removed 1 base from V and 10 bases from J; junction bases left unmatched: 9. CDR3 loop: CASSQGSTGGTEQFF. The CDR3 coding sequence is TGTGCCAGCAGCCAAGGTTCAACAGGGGGTACCGAGCAGTTCTTC. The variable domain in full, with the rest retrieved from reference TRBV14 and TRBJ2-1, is EAGVTQFPSHSVIEKGQTVTLRCDPISGHDNLYWYRRVMGKEIKFLLHFVKESKQDESGMPNNRFLAERTGGTYSTLKVQPAELEDSGVYFCASSQGSTGGTEQFFGPGTRLTVL.

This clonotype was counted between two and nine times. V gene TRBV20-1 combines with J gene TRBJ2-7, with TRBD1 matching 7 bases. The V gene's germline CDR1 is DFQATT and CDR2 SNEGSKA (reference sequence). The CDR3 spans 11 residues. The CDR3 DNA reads TGCAGCTGGGACAGAAACTACGAGCAGTACTTC. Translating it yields CSWDRNYEQYF.

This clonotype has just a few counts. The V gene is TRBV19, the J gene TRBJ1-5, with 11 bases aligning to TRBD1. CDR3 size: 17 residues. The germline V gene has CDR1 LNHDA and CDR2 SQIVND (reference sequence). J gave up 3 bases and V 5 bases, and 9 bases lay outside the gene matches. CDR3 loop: CASSPEDRGRINQPQHF. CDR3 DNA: TGTGCCAGTAGTCCAGAGGACAGGGGGCGCATCAATCAGCCCCAGCATTTT.

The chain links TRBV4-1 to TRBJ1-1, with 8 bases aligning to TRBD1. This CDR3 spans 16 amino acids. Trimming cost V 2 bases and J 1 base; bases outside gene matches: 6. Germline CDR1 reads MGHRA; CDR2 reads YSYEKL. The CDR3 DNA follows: TGCGCCAGCAGCCAAAAGGGACAGGCGCGGAACACTGAAGCTTTCTTT. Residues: CASSQKGQARNTEAFF.

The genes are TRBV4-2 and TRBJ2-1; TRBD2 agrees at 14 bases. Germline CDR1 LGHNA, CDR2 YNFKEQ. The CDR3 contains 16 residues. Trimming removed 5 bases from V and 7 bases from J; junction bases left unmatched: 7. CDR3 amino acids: CASSKGLAGAGNEQFF. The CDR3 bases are TGTGCCAGCAGCAAGGGACTAGCGGGGGCAGGGAATGAGCAGTTCTTC.

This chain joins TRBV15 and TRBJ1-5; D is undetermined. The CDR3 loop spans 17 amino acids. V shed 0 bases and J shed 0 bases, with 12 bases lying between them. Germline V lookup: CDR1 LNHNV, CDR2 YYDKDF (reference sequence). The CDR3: CATSRDRSHNSNQPQHF. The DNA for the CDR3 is TGTGCCACCAGCAGAGATAGGTCACACAATAGCAATCAGCCCCAGCATTTT.

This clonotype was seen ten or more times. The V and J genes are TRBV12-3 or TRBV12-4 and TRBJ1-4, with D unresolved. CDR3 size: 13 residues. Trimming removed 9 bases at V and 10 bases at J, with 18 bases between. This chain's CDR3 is CASLATADGKLFF. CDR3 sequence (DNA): TGTGCCAGTCTTGCTACCGCGGATGGAAAACTGTTTTTT.

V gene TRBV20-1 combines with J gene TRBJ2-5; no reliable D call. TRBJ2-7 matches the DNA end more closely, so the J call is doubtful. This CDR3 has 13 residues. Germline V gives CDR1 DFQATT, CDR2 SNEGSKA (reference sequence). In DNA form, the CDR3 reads TGCAGTGCTAGAGTTGCCGGATCCTACGAGCAGTACGTC. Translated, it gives CSARVAGSYEQYV.

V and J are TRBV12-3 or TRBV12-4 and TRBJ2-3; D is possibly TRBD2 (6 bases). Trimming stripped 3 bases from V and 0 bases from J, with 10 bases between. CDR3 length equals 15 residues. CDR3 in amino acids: CASSFWGTSTDTQYF. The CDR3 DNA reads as TGTGCCAGCAGTTTTTGGGGGACTAGCACAGATACGCAGTATTTT.

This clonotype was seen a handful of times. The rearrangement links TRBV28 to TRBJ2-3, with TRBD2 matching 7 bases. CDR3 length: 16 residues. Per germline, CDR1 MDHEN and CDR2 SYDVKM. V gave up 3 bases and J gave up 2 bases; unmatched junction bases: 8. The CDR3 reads CASSLTLSGPTDTQYF. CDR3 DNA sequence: TGTGCCAGCAGTTTGACCCTTAGCGGGCCCACAGATACGCAGTATTTT.

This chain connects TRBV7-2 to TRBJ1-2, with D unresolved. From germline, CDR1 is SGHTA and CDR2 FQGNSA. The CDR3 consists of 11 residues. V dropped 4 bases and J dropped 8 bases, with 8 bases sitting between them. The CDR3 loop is CASSYRPGYTF. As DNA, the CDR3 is TGTGCCAGCAGCTACCGCCCCGGCTACACCTTC.

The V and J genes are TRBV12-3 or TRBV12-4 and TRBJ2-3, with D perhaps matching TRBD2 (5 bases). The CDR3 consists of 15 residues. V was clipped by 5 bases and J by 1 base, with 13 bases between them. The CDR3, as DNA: TGTGCCAGCAGTCGAATCCGGACTGGCACAGATACGCAGTATTTT. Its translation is CASSRIRTGTDTQYF.

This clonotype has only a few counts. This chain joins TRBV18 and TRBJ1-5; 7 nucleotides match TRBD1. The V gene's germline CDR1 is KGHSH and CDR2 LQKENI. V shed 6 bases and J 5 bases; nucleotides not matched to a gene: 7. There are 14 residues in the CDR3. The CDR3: CASSHTGVDQPQHF. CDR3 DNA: TGTGCCAGCTCCCACACAGGGGTGGATCAGCCCCAGCATTTT.

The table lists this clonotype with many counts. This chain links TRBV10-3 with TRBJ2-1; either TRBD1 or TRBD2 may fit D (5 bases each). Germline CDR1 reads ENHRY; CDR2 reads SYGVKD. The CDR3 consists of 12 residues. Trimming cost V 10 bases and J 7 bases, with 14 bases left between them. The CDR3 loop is CANSGTKNEQFF. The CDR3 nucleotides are TGTGCCAACTCCGGGACGAAAAATGAGCAGTTCTTC.